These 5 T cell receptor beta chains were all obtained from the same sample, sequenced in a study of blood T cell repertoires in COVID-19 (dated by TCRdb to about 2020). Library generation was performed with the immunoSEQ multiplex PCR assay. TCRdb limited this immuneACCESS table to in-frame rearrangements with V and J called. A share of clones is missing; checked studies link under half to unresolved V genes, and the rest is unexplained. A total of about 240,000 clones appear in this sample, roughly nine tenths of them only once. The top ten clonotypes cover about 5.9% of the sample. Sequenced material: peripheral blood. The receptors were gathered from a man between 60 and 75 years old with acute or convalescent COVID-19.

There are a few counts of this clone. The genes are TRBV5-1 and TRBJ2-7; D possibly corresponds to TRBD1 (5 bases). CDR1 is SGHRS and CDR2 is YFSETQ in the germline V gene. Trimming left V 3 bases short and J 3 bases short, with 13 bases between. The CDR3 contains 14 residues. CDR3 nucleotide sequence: TGCGCCAGCAGCTCGGCCCCAGGGATCTACGAGCAGTACTTC. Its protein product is CASSSAPGIYEQYF. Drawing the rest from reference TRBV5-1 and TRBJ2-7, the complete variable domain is KAGVTQTPRYLIKTRGQQVTLSCSPISGHRSVSWYQQTPGQGLQFLFEYFSETQRNKGNFPGRFSGRQFSNSRSEMNVSTLELGDSALYLCASSSAPGIYEQYFGPGTRLTVT.

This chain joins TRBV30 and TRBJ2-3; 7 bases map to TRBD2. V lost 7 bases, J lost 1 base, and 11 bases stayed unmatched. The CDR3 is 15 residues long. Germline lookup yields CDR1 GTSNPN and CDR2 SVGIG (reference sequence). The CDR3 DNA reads TGTGCCTCCACCTATAGCGGGTACGGCACAGATACGCAGTATTTT. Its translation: CASTYSGYGTDTQYF.

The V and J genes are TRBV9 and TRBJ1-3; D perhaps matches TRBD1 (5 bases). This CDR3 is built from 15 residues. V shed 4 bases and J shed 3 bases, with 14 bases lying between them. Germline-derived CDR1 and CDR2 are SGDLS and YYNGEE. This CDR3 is CASSPRGGDGNTIYF. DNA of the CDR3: TGTGCCAGCAGCCCGCGGGGCGGTGATGGAAACACCATATATTTT.

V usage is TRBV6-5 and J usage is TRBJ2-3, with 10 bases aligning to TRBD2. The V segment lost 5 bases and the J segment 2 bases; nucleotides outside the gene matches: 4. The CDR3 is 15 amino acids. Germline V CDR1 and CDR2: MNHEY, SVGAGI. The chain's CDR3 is CASSPSGRATDTQYF. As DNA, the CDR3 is TGTGCCAGCAGTCCCAGCGGGAGGGCCACAGATACGCAGTATTTT.

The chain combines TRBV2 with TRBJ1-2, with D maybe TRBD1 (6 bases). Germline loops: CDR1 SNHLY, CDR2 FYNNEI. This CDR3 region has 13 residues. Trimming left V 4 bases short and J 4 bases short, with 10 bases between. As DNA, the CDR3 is TGTGCCAGCAGTGGCAACAGGGCCTATGGCTACACCTTC. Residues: CASSGNRAYGYTF.